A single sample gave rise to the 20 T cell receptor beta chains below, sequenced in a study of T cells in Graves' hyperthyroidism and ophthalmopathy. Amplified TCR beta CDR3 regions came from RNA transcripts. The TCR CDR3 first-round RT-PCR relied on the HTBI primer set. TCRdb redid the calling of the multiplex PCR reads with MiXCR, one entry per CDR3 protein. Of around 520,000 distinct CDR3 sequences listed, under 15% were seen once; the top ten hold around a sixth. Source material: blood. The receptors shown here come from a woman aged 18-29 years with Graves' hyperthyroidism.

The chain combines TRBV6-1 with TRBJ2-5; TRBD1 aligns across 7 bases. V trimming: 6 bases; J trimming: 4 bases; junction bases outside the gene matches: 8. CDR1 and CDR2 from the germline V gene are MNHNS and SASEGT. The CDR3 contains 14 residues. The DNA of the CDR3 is TGTGCCAGCAGAGCCTCGGACAGGAGAGAGACCCAGTACTTC. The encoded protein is CASRASDRRETQYF.

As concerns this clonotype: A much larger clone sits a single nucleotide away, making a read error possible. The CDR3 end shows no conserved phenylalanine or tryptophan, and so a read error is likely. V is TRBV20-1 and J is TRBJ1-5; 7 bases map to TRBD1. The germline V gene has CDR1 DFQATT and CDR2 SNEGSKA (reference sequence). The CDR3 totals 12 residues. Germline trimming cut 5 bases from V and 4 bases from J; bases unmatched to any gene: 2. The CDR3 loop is CSAHRGNQPQHL. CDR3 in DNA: TGCAGTGCTCACAGGGGTAATCAGCCCCAGCATTTG.

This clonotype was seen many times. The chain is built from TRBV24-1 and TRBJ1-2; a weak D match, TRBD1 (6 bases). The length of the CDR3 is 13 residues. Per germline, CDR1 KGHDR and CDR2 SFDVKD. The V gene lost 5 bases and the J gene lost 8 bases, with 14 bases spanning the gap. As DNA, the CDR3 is TGTGCCACCAGTGGAAGGGGGGGCCGAGGCTACACCTTC. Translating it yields CATSGRGGRGYTF.

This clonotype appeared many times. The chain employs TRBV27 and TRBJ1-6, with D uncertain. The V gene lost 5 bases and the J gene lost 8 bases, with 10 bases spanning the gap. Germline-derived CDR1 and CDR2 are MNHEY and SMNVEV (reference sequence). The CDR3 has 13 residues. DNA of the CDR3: TGTGCCAGCAGTCATAGAGATTATTCACCCCTCCACTTT. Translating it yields CASSHRDYSPLHF.

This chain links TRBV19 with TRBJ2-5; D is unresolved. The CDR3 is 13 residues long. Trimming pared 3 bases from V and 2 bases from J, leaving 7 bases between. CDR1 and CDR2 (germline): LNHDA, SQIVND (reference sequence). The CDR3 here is CASSILPQETQYF. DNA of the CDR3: TGTGCCAGTAGTATTTTACCACAAGAGACCCAGTACTTC.

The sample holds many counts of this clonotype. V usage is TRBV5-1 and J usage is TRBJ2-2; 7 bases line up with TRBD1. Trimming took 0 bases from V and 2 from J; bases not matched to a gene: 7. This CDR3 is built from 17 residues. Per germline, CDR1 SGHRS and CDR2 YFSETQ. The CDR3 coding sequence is TGCGCCAGCAGCTTGGGTCGGACAGGTGATAACACCGGGGAGCTGTTTTTT. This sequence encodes CASSLGRTGDNTGELFF.

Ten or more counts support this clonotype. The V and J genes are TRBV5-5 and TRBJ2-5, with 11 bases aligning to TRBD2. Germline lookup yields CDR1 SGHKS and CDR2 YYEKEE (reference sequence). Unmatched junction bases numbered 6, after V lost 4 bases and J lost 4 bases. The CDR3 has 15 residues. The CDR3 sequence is CASSPGTSGTETQYF. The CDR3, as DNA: TGTGCCAGCAGCCCGGGGACTAGCGGAACAGAGACCCAGTACTTC.

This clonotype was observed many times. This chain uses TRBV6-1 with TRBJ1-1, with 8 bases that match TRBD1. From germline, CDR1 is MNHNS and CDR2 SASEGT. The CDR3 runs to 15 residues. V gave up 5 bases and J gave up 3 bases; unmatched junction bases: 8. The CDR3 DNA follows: TGTGCCAGCAGTTGGTTGACAGGGGCTGACACTGAAGCTTTCTTT. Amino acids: CASSWLTGADTEAFF.

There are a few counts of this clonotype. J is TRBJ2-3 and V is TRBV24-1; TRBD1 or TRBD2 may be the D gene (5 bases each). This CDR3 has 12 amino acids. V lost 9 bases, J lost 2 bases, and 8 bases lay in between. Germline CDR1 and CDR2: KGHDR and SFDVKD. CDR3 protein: CATGTDTDTQYF. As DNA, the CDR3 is TGTGCCACCGGGACGGACACAGATACGCAGTATTTT.

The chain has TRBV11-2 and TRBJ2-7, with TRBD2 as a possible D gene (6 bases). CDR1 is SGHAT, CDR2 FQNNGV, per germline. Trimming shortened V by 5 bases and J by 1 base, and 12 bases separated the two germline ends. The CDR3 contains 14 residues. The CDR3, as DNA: TGTGCCAGCAGCACGGGACTGCTTTCCTACGAGCAGTACTTC. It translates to CASSTGLLSYEQYF.

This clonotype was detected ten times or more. This chain's CDR3 is CASSLRLAGGPEVTQYF. CDR3 bases: TGTGCCAGCAGCCTCCGACTAGCGGGAGGCCCCGAAGTTACGCAGTATTTT. The genes are TRBV11-3 and TRBJ2-3; 13 bases line up with TRBD2. Trimming at V came to 5 bases and at J to 8 bases, leaving 13 bases not matched to a gene. This CDR3 comprises 17 residues. CDR1 SGHNT and CDR2 YENEEA come from the germline V gene.

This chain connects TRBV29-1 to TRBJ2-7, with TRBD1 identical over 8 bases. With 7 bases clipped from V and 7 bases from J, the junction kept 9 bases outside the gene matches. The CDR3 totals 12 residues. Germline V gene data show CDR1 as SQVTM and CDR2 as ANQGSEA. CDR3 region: CSGGTGQREQYF. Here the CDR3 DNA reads TGCAGCGGTGGGACAGGCCAAAGGGAGCAGTACTTC.

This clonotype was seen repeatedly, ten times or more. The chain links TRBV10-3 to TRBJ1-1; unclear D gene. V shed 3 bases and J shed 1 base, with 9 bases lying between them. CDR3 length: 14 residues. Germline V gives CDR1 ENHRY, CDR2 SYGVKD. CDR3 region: CAISDEPKNTEAFF. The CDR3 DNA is TGTGCCATCAGTGACGAACCGAAGAACACTGAAGCTTTCTTT.

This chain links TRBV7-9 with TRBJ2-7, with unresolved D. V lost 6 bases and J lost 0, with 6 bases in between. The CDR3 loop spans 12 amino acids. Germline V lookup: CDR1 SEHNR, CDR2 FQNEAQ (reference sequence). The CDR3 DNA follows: TGTGCCAGCAGGCCTAGCTCCTACGAGCAGTACGTC. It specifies CASRPSSYEQYV.

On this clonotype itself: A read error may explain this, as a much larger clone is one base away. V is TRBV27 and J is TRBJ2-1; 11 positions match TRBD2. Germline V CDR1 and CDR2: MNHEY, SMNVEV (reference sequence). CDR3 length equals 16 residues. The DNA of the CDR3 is TGTGCCAGCAGTTCGTTAGCGGGAGGGCGGGGCAATGAGCGGTTCTTC. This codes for CASSSLAGGRGNERFF.

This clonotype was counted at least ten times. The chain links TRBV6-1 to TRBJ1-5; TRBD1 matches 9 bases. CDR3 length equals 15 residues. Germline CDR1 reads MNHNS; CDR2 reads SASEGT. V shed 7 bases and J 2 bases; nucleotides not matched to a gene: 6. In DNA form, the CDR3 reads TGTGCCAGCACGTCGGACAGGGGAGGCAATCAGCCCCAGCATTTT. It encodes CASTSDRGGNQPQHF.

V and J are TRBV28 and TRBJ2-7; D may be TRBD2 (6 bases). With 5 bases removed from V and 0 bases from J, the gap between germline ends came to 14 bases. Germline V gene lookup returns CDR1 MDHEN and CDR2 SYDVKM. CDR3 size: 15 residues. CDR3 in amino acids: CASSPGTDSSYEQYV. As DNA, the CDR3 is TGTGCCAGCAGTCCGGGGACTGATAGCTCCTACGAGCAGTACGTC.

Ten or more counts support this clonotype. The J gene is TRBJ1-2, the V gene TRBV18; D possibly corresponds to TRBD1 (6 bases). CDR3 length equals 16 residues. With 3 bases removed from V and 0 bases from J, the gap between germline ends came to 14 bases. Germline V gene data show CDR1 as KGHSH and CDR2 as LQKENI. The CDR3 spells CASSPGTPLSNYGYTF. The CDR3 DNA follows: TGTGCCAGCTCACCCGGGACACCCCTTTCTAACTATGGCTACACCTTC.

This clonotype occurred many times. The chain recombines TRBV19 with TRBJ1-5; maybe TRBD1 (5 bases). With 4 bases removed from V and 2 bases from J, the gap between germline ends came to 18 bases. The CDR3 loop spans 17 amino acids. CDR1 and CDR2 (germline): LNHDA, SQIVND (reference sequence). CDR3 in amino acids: CASSTKRAGRGNQPQHF. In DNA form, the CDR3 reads TGTGCCAGTAGTACTAAACGGGCAGGGAGAGGCAATCAGCCCCAGCATTTT.

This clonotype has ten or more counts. This chain's CDR3 is CASSLRGGGPQDTQYF. CDR3 DNA: TGTGCCAGCAGTTTAAGGGGAGGGGGGCCGCAAGATACGCAGTATTTT. This chain links TRBV12-3 or TRBV12-4 with TRBJ2-3; D perhaps matches TRBD2 (7 bases). CDR3 size: 16 residues. V was shortened by 2 bases and J by 5 bases, with 17 bases between the two germline ends.